What follows are 7 T cell receptor beta chains derived from one specimen sequenced in a study of somatic mutations in cytotoxic T cells in rheumatoid arthritis. The data were produced by immunoSEQ multiplex PCR, yet TCRdb's version contains in-frame clones alone and is incomplete. The sample comprises 9,500 to 13,000 clones, 65% to 80% of which are singletons, and approximately 34% rests with the top ten. Source material: CD8+ T cells sorted from blood. The receptors derive from an adult with rheumatoid arthritis.

V gene TRBV4-3 combines with J gene TRBJ1-1; D possibly corresponds to TRBD1 (6 bases). The CDR3 runs to 14 residues. Germline V gives CDR1 LGHNA, CDR2 YSLEER. V lost 3 bases and J 1 base, leaving 9 bases between the germline ends. CDR3 in amino acids: CASSQGAENTEAFF. DNA of the CDR3: TGCGCCAGCAGCCAGGGGGCAGAGAACACTGAAGCTTTCTTT.

In this sample, this clone turned up a few times. The chain uses TRBV27 and TRBJ1-1; the D is unclear. Germline CDR1 and CDR2: MNHEY and SMNVEV (reference sequence). The ends were cut back, 8 bases at V and 5 bases at J, with 15 bases in the middle. There are 13 residues in the CDR3. CDR3 amino acids: CASYKERWTEAFF. For the CDR3, the DNA is TGTGCCAGCTACAAGGAAAGGTGGACTGAAGCTTTCTTT.

The V and J genes are TRBV4-1 and TRBJ1-5; 8 bases are shared with TRBD1. The V segment lost 3 bases and the J segment 5 bases; nucleotides outside the gene matches: 3. The CDR3 runs 14 residues. Per the germline V gene, CDR1 is MGHRA and CDR2 is YSYEKL. The CDR3 DNA sequence: TGCGCCAGCAGCCAGCAGGGGGCAGATCAGCCCCAGCATTTT. Its protein product is CASSQQGADQPQHF.

The rearrangement uses TRBV5-5 and TRBJ1-2, with no clear D. There are 15 residues in the CDR3. V lost 1 base, J lost 1 base, and 11 bases lay in between. Germline CDR1 and CDR2: SGHKS and YYEKEE (reference sequence). DNA of the CDR3: TGTGCCAGCAGCTTGATAACAGCATATAACTATGGCTACACCTTC. Translation gives CASSLITAYNYGYTF.

This chain links TRBV7-3 with TRBJ2-3; tentatively, D is TRBD2 (7 bases). Germline loops: CDR1 SGHTA, CDR2 FQGTGA. Trimming left V 0 bases short and J 1 base short, with 11 bases between. The CDR3 has 16 amino acids. The CDR3 sequence: CASSLTGGGRTDTQYF. DNA of the CDR3: TGTGCCAGCAGCTTAACGGGCGGGGGCCGCACAGATACGCAGTATTTT.

The rearrangement uses TRBV5-1 and TRBJ2-5; maybe TRBD2 (5 bases). Germline V gene sequence: CDR1 SGHRS, CDR2 YFSETQ. With 2 bases removed from V and 3 bases from J, the gap between germline ends came to 8 bases. The length of the CDR3 is 13 residues. The CDR3 sequence: CASSFGGEETQYF. CDR3 coding DNA: TGCGCCAGCAGCTTCGGAGGCGAAGAGACCCAGTACTTC.

The gene calls are TRBV16 and TRBJ1-1; no clear D gene. The CDR3 extends over 17 amino acids. V lost 4 bases to trimming and J lost 0 bases, with 18 bases between them. Germline V lookup: CDR1 KGHSY, CDR2 FQNENV. The CDR3 DNA reads TGTGCCAGCAGCCCTAAGGTGGGGTTGGGAATGAACACTGAAGCTTTCTTT. This sequence encodes CASSPKVGLGMNTEAFF.